This T cell receptor beta chain appears in the sequencing data of a study of vaccination effects on CD4 cells after COVID-19 (dated by TCRdb to the early 2020s). Background for the entire study: Participants received two doses of either the BNT162b2 or the mRNA-1273 mRNA SARS-CoV-2 vaccine. In both COVID-19 convalescent patients and infection-naive vaccine recipients, the study compared SARS-CoV-2 spike-specific CD4+ TCR repertoires from before mRNA vaccination with those from after it. The full study included fewer than eleven COVID-19 convalescent patients and several SARS-CoV-2-naive healthy vaccine recipients. In the study, cultures from other donors were sequenced using the Oncomine TCR Beta short-read assay on an Illumina iSeq 100. Here is what the overall study found, with its caveats: In healthy vaccine recipients, vaccine-induced clones were almost all SARS-CoV-2 mono-reactive, with only 1 of 255 cross-reactive with common cold coronaviruses. Marked clonal contraction was observed in both infection-induced and vaccine-induced clones at late post-vaccination timepoints, consistent with waning T cell responses. Only a small number of convalescent patients were included, and no early post-infection timepoints were available, which limited the study.

In the ViraFEST assay, PBMC were stimulated with viral peptide pools, and antigen-specific CD4+ T cell clonotypes were then identified by expansion using TCR sequencing. After 10 days of culture, CD4+ T cells were isolated with the EasySep CD4+ T cell isolation kit. Healthy vaccine recipients had no prior SARS-CoV-2 infection, confirmed by negative nucleocapsid antibodies before and after vaccination. Each well held two million PBMC cultured in IMDM containing around 5% human AB serum, roughly 10 IU/ml IL-2 and gentamicin, along with around 11 ug/ml peptides. Half of the culture medium was replaced with fresh IL-2-containing medium on days 3 and 7. Unless noted otherwise, every peptide stimulation condition was cultured in triplicate wells. Using Ficoll-Paque Plus gradient centrifugation, PBMC were separated from whole blood and then either used fresh or cryopreserved at -140C. Overlapping peptide pools spanned the spike proteins of SARS-CoV-2 and the common cold coronaviruses HCoV-NL63, HCoV-OC43 and HCoV-229E. The QIAamp micro DNA kit was used to extract genomic DNA from the cultured CD4+ T cells.

Trimming accounts for 4 bases at V and 7 bases at J, while the number of junction bases matched to no gene is 24. The germline V gene encodes CDR1 MNHEY and CDR2 SVGEGT. Counted from cysteine to phenylalanine, this CDR3 has 21 amino acids. The only DNA kept is the CDR3, 63 bases in frame from the first base. The library was generated by the immunoSEQ multiplex PCR assay. TCR beta CDR3 sequencing was performed on DNA from the cultured, isolated CD4+ T cells. Under the source paper's analysis protocol: Non-productive TCR sequences were removed, reads were trimmed to the CDR3 region, and CDR3s of at least 7 amino acids were retained. Antigen-specific clonotypes were identified with the MANAFEST web app by comparing expansion in peptide wells against reference cultures. For clones to be considered positive, expansion at FDR<0.05 versus reference and all other wells, an odds ratio above 5, and a frequency above 0.1% in two replicate wells were required. Cross-reactive clonotypes were defined as significantly expanded in SARS-CoV-2 spike wells and in at least one common cold coronavirus spike condition. CDR3 similarity was assessed by Levenshtein distance using the stringdist R package, and unrooted trees were constructed with ape in R 3.6.1. Held by TCRdb, this immuneACCESS table contains in-frame sequences only and omits some clones. Under half of the omission traces to an unresolved V gene where checked; the cause of the rest is unknown. D and trimming were read from the DNA, whereas the V and J calls and clone size are those reported in that table. This sample comprises 30,000 to 40,000 clones, under 75% of them detected only once. Of the sample, approximately 22% is held by the ten largest clones.

Remarks on this clone: Which antigen it targets is not known. Per-nucleotide qualities are absent, and no much larger clonotype sits a single base away.

The starting material was CD4+ T cells from PBMCs cultured with SARS-CoV-2 spike peptides, obtained before COVID-19 vaccination. The sample's cell subset or site label is to be understood as: SARS-CoV-2 spike overlapping peptide pool stimulation. The chain was built from TRBV6-2 or TRBV6-3 and TRBJ1-6, with TRBD1 identical over 8 junction bases. The origin of this receptor is a human donor who received a COVID-19 vaccine. The CDR3 in this case is CASSSRKTTLYRGMWNSPLHF. The DNA sequence is as follows: TGTGCCAGCAGTTCCCGGAAAACTACCCTCTACAGGGGGATGTGGAATTCACCCCTCCACTTT.